This TCR beta chain was identified in a study of sequential checkpoint blockade in melanoma. Germline assignment: CDR1 SGHTA and CDR2 FQGNSA. Germline trimming cut 1 base from V and 8 bases from J; bases unmatched to any gene: 13. The CDR3 totals 17 residues. Treatment defined: randomized to nivolumab then ipilimumab (arm A) or the reverse (arm B). DNA-damaging chemotherapy had not been given to any patient beforehand. Here immunoSEQ multiplex PCR was the method, and the copy in TCRdb shows in-frame clones only, minus some. The profile covers fewer than 25,000 clones, with 75% to 90% appearing a single time and around 26% taken by the ten largest.

The receptor was isolated from a human donor with melanoma. The rearrangement links TRBV7-2 to TRBJ2-1; 8 nucleotides agree with TRBD2. Material: CD8+ T cells sorted from blood (inferred from file names), obtained from a patient given nivolumab and ipilimumab in sequence. CDR3: CASSLEGPAGVYYEQFF. The CDR3 region has the DNA TGTGCCAGCAGCTTAGAGGGTCCAGCGGGAGTGTACTATGAGCAGTTCTTC.